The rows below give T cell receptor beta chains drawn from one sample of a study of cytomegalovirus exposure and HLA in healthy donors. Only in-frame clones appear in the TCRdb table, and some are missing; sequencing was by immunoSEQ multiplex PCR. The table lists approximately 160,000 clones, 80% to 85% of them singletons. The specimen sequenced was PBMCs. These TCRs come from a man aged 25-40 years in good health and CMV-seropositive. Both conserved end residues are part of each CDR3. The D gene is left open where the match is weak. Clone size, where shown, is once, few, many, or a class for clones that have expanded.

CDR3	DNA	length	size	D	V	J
CASSLGKTGNTEAFF	TGTGCCAGCAGCTTAGGGAAGACAGGGAACACTGAAGCTTTCTTT	15	NA	NA	TRBV7-9	TRBJ1-1
CATSSPDRDQETQYF	TGTGCCACCAGCAGTCCCGACAGGGACCAAGAGACCCAGTACTTC	15	NA	TRBD1	TRBV15	TRBJ2-5
CASRPGSLTDTQYF	TGCGCCAGCAGACCGGGATCTCTCACAGATACGCAGTATTTT	14	NA	NA	TRBV4-1	TRBJ2-3
CAWSRDRPYGYTF	TGTGCCTGGAGCCGGGACAGACCCTATGGCTACACCTTC	13	few	TRBD1	TRBV30	TRBJ1-2
CASSQGRRQPQHF	TGCGCCAGCAGCCAAGGGAGGAGGCAGCCCCAGCATTTT	13	NA	NA	TRBV4-3	TRBJ1-5
CSVETGTGIMLGTEAFF	TGCAGCGTGGAAACCGGGACAGGGATAATGTTGGGCACTGAAGCTTTCTTT	17	NA	TRBD1	TRBV29-1	TRBJ1-1
CASSSQSNQPQHF	TGTGCCAGCAGCTCCCAGAGCAATCAGCCCCAGCATTTT	13	NA	NA	TRBV5-6	TRBJ1-5
CASSLLRNTIYF	TGTGCCAGCAGCTTATTGAGGAACACCATATATTTT	12	few	NA	TRBV7-2	TRBJ1-3
CASSPDLRDNYEQYF	TGTGCCAGCTCACCCGATCTTCGGGACAACTACGAGCAGTACTTC	15	NA	NA	TRBV18	TRBJ2-7
CASSVDGTGNYGYTF	TGTGCCAGCAGCGTAGATGGGACAGGGAACTATGGCTACACCTTC	15	NA	TRBD1	TRBV9	TRBJ1-2
CASSDHSGGFKNIQYF	TGTGCCAGTAGTGACCATAGCGGGGGGTTCAAAAACATTCAGTACTTC	16	NA	TRBD2	TRBV19	TRBJ2-4
CASSPSDRIYEQYF	TGTGCCAGCAGCCCCTCGGACAGAATCTACGAGCAGTACTTC	14	NA	NA	TRBV7-9	TRBJ2-7
CASSQTGSGGETQYF	TGCGCCAGCAGCCAGACAGGGTCGGGAGGGGAGACCCAGTACTTC	15	NA	NA	TRBV4-3	TRBJ2-5
CASSPLPGLVKNEQFF	TGCGCCAGCAGCCCACTACCGGGACTAGTAAAGAATGAGCAGTTCTTC	16	NA	TRBD2	TRBV4-1	TRBJ2-1
CACHRSGTGRYEQYF	TGTGCCTGCCACCGTTCCGGGACAGGGCGCTACGAGCAGTACTTC	15	NA	TRBD1	TRBV28	TRBJ2-7
CASSATGGNTEAFF	TGTGCCAGCAGCGCGACAGGGGGGAACACTGAAGCTTTCTTT	14	NA	TRBD1	TRBV9	TRBJ1-1
CASSWGQGETDTQYF	TGCGCCAGCAGCTGGGGACAGGGCGAGACAGATACGCAGTATTTT	15	NA	TRBD1	TRBV5-1	TRBJ2-3
CASSQPPIRTSTDTQYF	TGCGCCAGCAGCCAGCCACCTATTCGGACTAGCACAGATACGCAGTATTTT	17	NA	NA	TRBV4-1	TRBJ2-3